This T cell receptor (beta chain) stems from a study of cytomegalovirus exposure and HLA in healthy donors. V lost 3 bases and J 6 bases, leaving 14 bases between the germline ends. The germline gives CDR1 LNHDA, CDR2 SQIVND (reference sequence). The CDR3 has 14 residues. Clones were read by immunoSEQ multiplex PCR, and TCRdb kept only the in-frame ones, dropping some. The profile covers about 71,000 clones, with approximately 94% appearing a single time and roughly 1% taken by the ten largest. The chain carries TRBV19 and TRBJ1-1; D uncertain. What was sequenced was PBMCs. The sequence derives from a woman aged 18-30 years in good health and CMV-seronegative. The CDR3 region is CASSMDWTGPEAFF. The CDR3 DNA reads TGTGCCAGTAGTATGGACTGGACCGGCCCTGAAGCTTTCTTT.